This TCR beta chain was recovered during a study of response to subunit inactivated influenza vaccine. TCRdb itself ran the RT-PCR reads through MiXCR, one entry per CDR3 protein. The sample records 400,000 to 550,000 distinct CDR3 sequences, 25% being singletons. CDR3 size: 15 residues. The ends lost 2 bases at V and 8 bases at J; junction bases unmatched: 8. CDR1 and CDR2 from the germline V gene are MNHEY and SVGEGT. This material consisted of CD4+ T cells sorted from PBMCs, taken roughly 5 days after vaccination. The V and J genes are TRBV6-2 or TRBV6-3 and TRBJ2-4; 8 bases match TRBD2. This TCR was sampled from a man aged 50 to 59 who received an inactivated influenza vaccine. Written as DNA, the CDR3 is TGTGCCAGCAGTTACCAGCGGGGGACCCTGGACATTCAGTACTTC. Its translation: CASSYQRGTLDIQYF.